This TCR beta chain was recorded in a study of blood T cell repertoires in COVID-19. The wider study: Acute and convalescent COVID-19 specimens originated in the United States, Italy and Spain.

This clone has only one observation. In the authors' methods: Reference gene primer amplification gave nucleated cell count estimates. Sequencing used immunoSEQ multiplex PCR; TCRdb keeps in-frame clones, though not all of them. V and J calls and clone size are copied from that table; D and trimming were computed from the DNA. The sample contains about 86,000 clones, more than 65% of which appear only once. This receptor was identified in a man between 65 and 85 years old with acute or convalescent COVID-19. The sample consisted of peripheral blood.

The CDR3 reads CASLPSTGKNSPLHF. Here the CDR3 DNA reads TGTGCCAGCCTCCCGTCTACAGGAAAGAATTCACCCCTCCACTTT. This chain links TRBV6-6 with TRBJ1-6; D may be TRBD1 (5 bases). The CDR3 has 15 residues. Germline V gene sequence: CDR1 MNHNY, CDR2 SVGAGI (reference sequence). Between the trimmed V and J ends, which lost 8 bases and 7 bases, there was a span of 18 bases.